This TCR beta chain stems from a study of CD8 T cells in Susac syndrome. Random-hexamer reverse transcription was applied to roughly 0.5 to 1 ug RNA. A single record per CDR3 protein comes from TCRdb applying MiXCR to the immunoSEQ multiplex PCR reads. This table has some 180,000 distinct CDR3 sequences, roughly 94% appearing once. Per germline, CDR1 LGHNA and CDR2 YSLEER. The CDR3 totals 16 residues. The V and J ends lost 3 bases and 0 bases respectively, with 14 bases between them. TEMRA cells were enriched by FACS, while CD8+ and CD4+ T cells were obtained through a negative isolation that was performed magnetically.

The source material was CD4+ T cells from PBMCs. The genes are TRBV4-3 and TRBJ1-2; maybe TRBD1 (5 bases). This receptor was taken from a human donor with Susac syndrome. CDR3 residues: CASSQFARASNYGYTF. The CDR3, as DNA: TGCGCCAGCAGCCAGTTCGCCAGGGCGTCTAACTATGGCTACACCTTC.